These 9 T cell receptor beta chains share one sample of origin, sequenced in a study of cytomegalovirus exposure and HLA in healthy donors. Primers for the PCR totalled 60 Vbeta and 13 Jbeta. Clones were read by immunoSEQ multiplex PCR, and TCRdb kept only the in-frame ones, dropping some. The data show roughly 95,000 clones, over 60% seen once. The sequencing sample was made of PBMCs. These receptors came from a man under 40 in good health and CMV-seropositive.

In this sample, this clone turned up a few times. This chain links TRBV13 with TRBJ2-1, with 14 nucleotides matching TRBD2. Germline CDR1 is PRHDT and CDR2 is FYEKMQ (reference sequence). V lost 5 bases, J lost 8 bases, and 11 bases stayed unmatched. The CDR3 sequence is 17 residues long. The CDR3, as DNA: TGTGCCAGCAGCCAGAATGCGGGACTAGCGGGAGTAGATGAGCAGTTCTTC. Its protein is CASSQNAGLAGVDEQFF.

In its sample, this clone was seen once. This specimen includes other DNA sequences encoding the same CDR3. V and J are TRBV6-5 and TRBJ1-1; D is possibly TRBD1 (5 bases). Germline CDR1 reads MNHEY; CDR2 reads SVGAGI. V was pared by 5 bases and J by 1 base, with 8 bases between. The CDR3 is made up of 13 amino acids. Here the CDR3 reads CASSERGNTEAFF. The CDR3 nucleotides read TGTGCCAGCAGTGAAAGGGGGAACACTGAAGCTTTCTTT.

V gene TRBV9 combines with J gene TRBJ2-1, with D unclear. The CDR3 covers 12 residues. V was pared by 0 bases and J by 7 bases, with 5 bases between. CDR1 and CDR2 (germline): SGDLS, YYNGEE. In DNA, the CDR3 is TGTGCCAGCAGCGTAGGCCGGAATGAGCAGTTCTTC. It encodes CASSVGRNEQFF.

The chain is built from TRBV29-1 and TRBJ2-3, with D possibly being TRBD2 (5 bases). V was pared by 5 bases and J by 2 bases, with 11 bases between. The CDR3 extends over 13 amino acids. The germline CDR1 and CDR2 sequences are SQVTM and ANQGSEA. In nucleotides, the CDR3 is TGCAGCGTTATGCGGGCTAACACAGATACGCAGTATTTT. Translating gives CSVMRANTDTQYF.

The chain couples TRBV5-8 to TRBJ2-7; D is ambiguous. Germline V gene lookup returns CDR1 SGHTS and CDR2 YDEGEE. There are 11 residues in the CDR3. Trimming removed 0 bases at V and 9 bases at J, with 7 bases between. As DNA, the CDR3 is TGTGCCAGCAGCTTGGGACCTGGGCAGTACGTC. This encodes CASSLGPGQYV.

The chain links TRBV4-1 to TRBJ2-1; 9 nucleotides line up with TRBD2. The CDR3 length is 15 residues. V trimming: 1 base; J trimming: 7 bases; junction bases outside the gene matches: 5. Germline-derived CDR1 and CDR2 are MGHRA and YSYEKL. CDR3 region: CASSQGGGVGNEQFF. CDR3 nucleotide sequence: TGCGCCAGCAGCCAAGGCGGGGGGGTCGGGAATGAGCAGTTCTTC.

CDR3 DNA sequence: TGCGCCAGCAGCTCAAGATTTCTAGAGCGGGCAGATACGCAGTATTTT. It specifies CASSSRFLERADTQYF. The rearrangement uses TRBV5-1 and TRBJ2-3; the D gene is possibly TRBD2 (6 bases). The CDR3 extends over 16 amino acids. V lost 3 bases to trimming and J lost 4 bases, with 18 bases between them. Looked up from germline, CDR1 is SGHRS and CDR2 is YFSETQ. The whole variable domain, remainder taken from reference TRBV5-1 and TRBJ2-3, is KAGVTQTPRYLIKTRGQQVTLSCSPISGHRSVSWYQQTPGQGLQFLFEYFSETQRNKGNFPGRFSGRQFSNSRSEMNVSTLELGDSALYLCASSSRFLERADTQYFGPGTRLTVL.

In DNA, the CDR3 is TGTGCCAGCAGTGAAAGACATTATAGCAATCAGCCCCAGCATTTT. It yields the protein CASSERHYSNQPQHF. This chain uses TRBV6-1 with TRBJ1-5; D gene uncertain. The CDR3 is 15 residues long. Looked up from germline, CDR1 is MNHNS and CDR2 is SASEGT. V lost 2 bases to trimming and J lost 0 bases, with 8 bases between them.

CDR3 sequence reads: CASSLGSYGYTF. Written as DNA, the CDR3 is TGCGCCAGCAGCTTGGGGAGCTATGGCTACACCTTC. The chain joins TRBV5-1 to TRBJ1-2; D call uncertain. Germline CDR1 SGHRS, CDR2 YFSETQ. Trimming removed 0 bases from V and 4 bases from J, with 4 bases in between. The CDR3 is 12 amino acids.